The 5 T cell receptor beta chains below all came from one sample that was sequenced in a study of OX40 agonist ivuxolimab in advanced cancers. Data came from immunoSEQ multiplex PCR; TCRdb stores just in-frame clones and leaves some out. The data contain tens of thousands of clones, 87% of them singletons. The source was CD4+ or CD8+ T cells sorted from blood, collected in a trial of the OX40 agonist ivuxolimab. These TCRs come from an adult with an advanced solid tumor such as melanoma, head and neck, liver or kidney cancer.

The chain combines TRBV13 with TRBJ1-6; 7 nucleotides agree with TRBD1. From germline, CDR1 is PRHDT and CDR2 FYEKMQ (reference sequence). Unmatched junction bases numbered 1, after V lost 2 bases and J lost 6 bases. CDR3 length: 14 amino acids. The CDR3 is CASSLRGLNSPLHF. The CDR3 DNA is TGTGCCAGCAGCTTAAGGGGGCTTAATTCACCCCTCCACTTT.

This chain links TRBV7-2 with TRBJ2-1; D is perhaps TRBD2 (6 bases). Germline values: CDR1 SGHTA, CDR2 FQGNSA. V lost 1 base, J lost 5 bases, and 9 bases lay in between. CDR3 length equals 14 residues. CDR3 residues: CASSLDGSHNEQFF. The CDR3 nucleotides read TGTGCCAGCAGCTTAGACGGGAGCCACAATGAGCAGTTCTTC.

The CDR3 here is CASSQGVAGVTGELFF. In DNA form, the CDR3 reads TGCGCCAGCAGCCAGGGGGTAGCGGGAGTCACCGGGGAGCTGTTTTTT. The rearrangement joins TRBV5-1 to TRBJ2-2; 9 nucleotides agree with TRBD2. Trimming removed 4 bases from V and 4 bases from J; junction bases left unmatched: 8. Germline lookup yields CDR1 SGHRS and CDR2 YFSETQ. CDR3 size: 16 residues.

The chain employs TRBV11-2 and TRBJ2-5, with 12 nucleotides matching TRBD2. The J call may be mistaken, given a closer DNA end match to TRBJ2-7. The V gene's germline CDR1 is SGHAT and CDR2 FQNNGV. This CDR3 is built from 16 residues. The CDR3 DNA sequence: TGTGCCAGCAGCCCGACTAGCGGGGGCAGCTCCTACGAGCAGTACTTC. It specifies CASSPTSGGSSYEQYF.

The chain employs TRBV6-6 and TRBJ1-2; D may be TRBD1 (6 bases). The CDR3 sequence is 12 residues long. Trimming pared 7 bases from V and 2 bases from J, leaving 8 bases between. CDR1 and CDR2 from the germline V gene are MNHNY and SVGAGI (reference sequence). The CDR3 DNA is TGTGCCAGCATTGGACAGAACTATGGCTACACCTTC. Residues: CASIGQNYGYTF.